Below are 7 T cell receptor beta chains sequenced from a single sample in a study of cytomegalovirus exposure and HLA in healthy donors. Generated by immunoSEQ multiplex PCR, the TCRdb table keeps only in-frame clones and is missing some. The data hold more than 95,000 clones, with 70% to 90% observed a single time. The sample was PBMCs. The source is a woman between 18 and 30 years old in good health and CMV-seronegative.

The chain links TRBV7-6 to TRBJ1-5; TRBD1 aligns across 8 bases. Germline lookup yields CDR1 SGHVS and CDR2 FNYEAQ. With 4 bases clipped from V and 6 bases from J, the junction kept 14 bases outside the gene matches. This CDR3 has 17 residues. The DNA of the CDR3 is TGTGCCAGCAGCTCCTACCCACAGGGGGTTCTGGGTCAGCCCCAGCATTTT. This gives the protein CASSSYPQGVLGQPQHF. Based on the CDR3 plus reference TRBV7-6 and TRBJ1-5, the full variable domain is GAGVSQSPRYKVTKRGQDVALRCDPISGHVSLYWYRQALGQGPEFLTYFNYEAQQDKSGLPNDRFSAERPEGSISTLTIQRTEQRDSAMYRCASSSYPQGVLGQPQHFGDGTRLSIL.

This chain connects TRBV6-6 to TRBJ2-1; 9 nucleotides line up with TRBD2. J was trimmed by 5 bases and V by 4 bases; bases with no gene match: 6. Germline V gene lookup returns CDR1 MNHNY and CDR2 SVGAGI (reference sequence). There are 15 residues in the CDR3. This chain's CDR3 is CASSSTGTSNNEQFF. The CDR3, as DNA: TGTGCCAGCAGTTCCACCGGGACTAGCAACAATGAGCAGTTCTTC.

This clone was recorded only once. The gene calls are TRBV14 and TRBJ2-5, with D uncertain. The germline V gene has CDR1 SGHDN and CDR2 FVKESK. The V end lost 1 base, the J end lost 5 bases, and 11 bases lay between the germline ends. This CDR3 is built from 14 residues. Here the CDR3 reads CASSQVPNEETQYF. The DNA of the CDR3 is TGTGCCAGCAGCCAAGTCCCCAATGAGGAGACCCAGTACTTC.

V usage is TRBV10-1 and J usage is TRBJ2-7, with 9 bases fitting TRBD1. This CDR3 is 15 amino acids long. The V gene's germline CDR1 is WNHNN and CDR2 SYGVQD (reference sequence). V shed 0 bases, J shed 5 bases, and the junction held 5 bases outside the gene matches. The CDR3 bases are TGCGCCAGCAGTGAGTCCGGGACAGGGTCCCACGAGCAGTACTTC. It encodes CASSESGTGSHEQYF.

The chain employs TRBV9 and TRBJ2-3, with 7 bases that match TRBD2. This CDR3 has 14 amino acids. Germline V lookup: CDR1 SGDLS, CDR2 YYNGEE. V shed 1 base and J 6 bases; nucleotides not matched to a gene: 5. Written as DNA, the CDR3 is TGTGCCAGCAGCGTAAGCGGGGCCCAGGATACGCAGTATTTT. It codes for CASSVSGAQDTQYF.

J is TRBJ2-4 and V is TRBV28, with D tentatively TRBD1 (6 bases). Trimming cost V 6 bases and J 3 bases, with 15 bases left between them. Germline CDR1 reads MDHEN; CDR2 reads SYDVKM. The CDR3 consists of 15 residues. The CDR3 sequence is CASSHDRRNKNIQYF. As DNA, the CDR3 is TGTGCCAGCAGCCATGACAGGAGGAACAAAAACATTCAGTACTTC.

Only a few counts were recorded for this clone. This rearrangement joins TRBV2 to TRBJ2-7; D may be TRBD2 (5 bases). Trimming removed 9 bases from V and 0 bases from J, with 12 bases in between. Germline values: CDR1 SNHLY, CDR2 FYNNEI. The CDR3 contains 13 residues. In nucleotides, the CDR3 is TGTGCCAGGGGGATCGGGGACTCCTACGAGCAGTACTTC. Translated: CARGIGDSYEQYF.